A single sample gave rise to the 9 T cell receptor beta chains below, sequenced in a study of metastatic and nonmetastatic thyroid tumors. None of the patients had undergone any treatment ahead of thyroid surgery. TCRdb re-called the PCR reads via MiXCR. The sample contains roughly 40,000 clones, about a sixth of which appear only once. The sample comprised blood. These receptors originate from a female donor with papillary thyroid cancer or a benign thyroid nodule (not recorded which). Some clones in this sample may be carry-over from other donors' samples.

There are a few counts of this clone. A junction boundary mismatches the germline segment, possibly from a read error. The V gene is TRBV10-2, the J gene TRBJ1-1, with D tentatively TRBD1 (5 bases). Germline loops: CDR1 WSHSY, CDR2 SAAADI. This CDR3 spans 13 amino acids. CDR3: CANSPGTSTEALF. The CDR3 nucleotides read TGCGCCAACAGTCCGGGGACGAGCACTGAAGCTTTATTT.

As to this clone: Germline is not matched at one junction end, which may reflect a read error. The chain combines TRBV27 with TRBJ1-5; TRBD1 matches at 7 bases. Germline V gives CDR1 MNHEY, CDR2 SMNVEV (reference sequence). CDR3 length: 18 amino acids. The CDR3 nucleotides read TGTGTCAGCAGTCCGAAGGGGGCATCGGCGTATAGCAATCAGCCCCAGCATTTT. It translates to CVSSPKGASAYSNQPQHF.

This clone was recorded a few times. The rearrangement links TRBV6-5 to TRBJ2-7, with a possible D match to TRBD2 (5 bases). The germline V gene encodes CDR1 MNHEY and CDR2 SVGAGI. This CDR3 spans 14 amino acids. CDR3 sequence: CVTSFGLESYEQYF. The DNA for the CDR3 is TGTGTCACCAGTTTCGGACTGGAAAGTTACGAGCAGTACTTC.

This clone was seen at least ten times. The chain recombines TRBV5-1 with TRBJ1-1; D perhaps matches TRBD1 (5 bases). CDR1 and CDR2 from the germline V gene are SGHRS and YFSETQ. The V gene lost 1 base and the J gene lost 1 base, with 8 bases spanning the gap. This CDR3 comprises 14 residues. The CDR3 nucleotides are TGCGCCAGCAGCTTGTCCAGGGCGAACACTGAAGCTTTCTTT. Protein: CASSLSRANTEAFF.

This clone was picked up a small number of times. The chain uses TRBV10-2 and TRBJ2-5; tentatively, D is TRBD2 (6 bases). Germline V gene data show CDR1 as WSHSY and CDR2 as SAAADI. The CDR3 contains 15 residues. Trimming took 8 bases from V and 2 from J, leaving 18 bases between them. The CDR3 coding sequence is TGCGCCAGCGGAGCCGGCCTAGCGCCTCAAGAGACCCAGTACTTC. This codes for CASGAGLAPQETQYF.

This clone was observed many times. The J gene is TRBJ1-1, the V gene TRBV30, with a tentative D call TRBD1 (5 bases). V lost 0 bases and J 3 bases, leaving 11 bases between the germline ends. Per the germline V gene, CDR1 is GTSNPN and CDR2 is SVGIG (reference sequence). The CDR3 totals 14 residues. The CDR3 loop reads CAWSVLRVDTEAFF. CDR3 nucleotide sequence: TGTGCCTGGAGTGTACTCAGGGTAGACACTGAAGCTTTCTTT.

This clone was seen many times. This chain links TRBV10-3 with TRBJ2-7, with 7 bases that match TRBD2. The CDR3 extends over 11 amino acids. V lost 8 bases, J lost 3 bases, and 1 base stayed unmatched. Germline CDR1 is ENHRY and CDR2 is SYGVKD. The CDR3 DNA sequence: TGTGCCATCGGGGAGGGCTACGAGCAGTACTTC. This codes for CAIGEGYEQYF.

The chain recombines TRBV6-1 with TRBJ2-3, with D tentatively TRBD1 or TRBD2 (5 bases each). Trimming shortened V by 10 bases and J by 12 bases, and 32 bases separated the two germline ends. This CDR3 is 16 amino acids long. Germline V gene lookup returns CDR1 MNHNS and CDR2 SASEGT. The CDR3 protein is CATSATGTGSPDIQYF. The CDR3 region has the DNA TGTGCCACCTCCGCCACCGGGACGGGTAGCCCAGATATTCAGTATTTT.

This clone was observed at least ten times. The CDR3 is CASSYTRRDEQYF. CDR3 nucleotide sequence: TGTGCCAGCAGTTATACAAGAAGGGACGAGCAGTACTTC. This sequence joins TRBV6-5 and TRBJ2-7; D unclear. V dropped 3 bases and J dropped 5 bases, with 11 bases sitting between them. Germline CDR1 and CDR2: MNHEY and SVGAGI. The CDR3 runs to 13 residues.